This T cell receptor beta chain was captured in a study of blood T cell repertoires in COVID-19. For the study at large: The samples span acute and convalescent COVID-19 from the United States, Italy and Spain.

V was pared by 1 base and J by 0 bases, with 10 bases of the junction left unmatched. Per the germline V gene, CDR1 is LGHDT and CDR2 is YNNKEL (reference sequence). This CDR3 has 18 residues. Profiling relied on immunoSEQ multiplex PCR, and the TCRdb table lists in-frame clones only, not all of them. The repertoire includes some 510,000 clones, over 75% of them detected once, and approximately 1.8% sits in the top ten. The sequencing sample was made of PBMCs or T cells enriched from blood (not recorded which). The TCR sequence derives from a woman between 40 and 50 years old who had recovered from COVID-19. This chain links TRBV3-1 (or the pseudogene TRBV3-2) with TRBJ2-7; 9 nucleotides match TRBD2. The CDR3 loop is CASSQGISGRTSSYEQYF. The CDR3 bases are TGTGCCAGCAGCCAAGGAATAAGCGGGAGGACCAGCTCCTACGAGCAGTACTTC.